Below, 17 T cell receptor beta chains from the same sample are listed, as sequenced in a study of early T cells in non-severe SARS-CoV-2 infection (dated by TCRdb to the early 2020s). The library was built by means of 5' RACE. Sequencer: NextSeq 500. TCRdb trimmed the raw reads at Q25, called clones with MiXCR and kept productive beta chains. Rows are combined by CDR3 protein, so each entry shows the most common genes and DNA. This sample holds more than 55,000 distinct CDR3 sequences; 10% to 15% were observed only once. Approximately 4.8% of the sample comes from the top ten. The source material was whole blood. The source of these receptors is an adult who was a healthcare worker with PCR-confirmed SARS-CoV-2 infection or an uninfected control (not recorded which).

The CDR3 region has the DNA TGCGCCAGCAGCTTGGAAGGGGGCTCCTACAATGAGCAGTTCTTC. Protein sequence: CASSLEGGSYNEQFF. This chain uses TRBV5-1 with TRBJ2-1; a weak D match, TRBD1 (6 bases). With 0 bases removed from V and 0 bases from J, the gap between germline ends came to 7 bases. This CDR3 comprises 15 residues. The germline CDR1 and CDR2 sequences are SGHRS and YFSETQ.

This clonotype has ten or more counts. The rearrangement links TRBV6-6 to TRBJ2-5; 10 bases are a match to TRBD2. Germline CDR1 and CDR2: MNHNY and SVGAGI (reference sequence). This CDR3 spans 15 amino acids. V trimming: 2 bases; J trimming: 5 bases; junction bases outside the gene matches: 5. The DNA of the CDR3 is TGTGCCAGCAGTTACGAACTAGCGGGGCAGGAGACCCAGTACTTC. It specifies CASSYELAGQETQYF.

The V call is TRBV9, the J call TRBJ1-5; 8 nucleotides agree with TRBD1. Per germline, CDR1 SGDLS and CDR2 YYNGEE. The V segment lost 4 bases and the J segment 9 bases; nucleotides outside the gene matches: 6. The CDR3 has 13 amino acids. The CDR3 loop reads CASSTGGAGPQHF. CDR3 bases: TGTGCCAGCAGCACAGGGGGTGCGGGGCCCCAGCATTTT.

With regard to this clonotype: Given a much more abundant clone one base away, this may be a read error. The chain links TRBV6-5 to TRBJ2-5, with a weak D call TRBD2 (5 bases). V lost 6 bases, J lost 7 bases, and 21 bases lay in between. The CDR3 loop spans 15 amino acids. CDR1 is MNHEY and CDR2 is SVGAGI in the germline V gene. CDR3 region: CASRQTPAGIGTQYF. The DNA for the CDR3 is TGTGCCAGCAGACAAACACCCGCGGGCATCGGGACCCAGTACTTC.

The table lists this clonotype with a few counts. This sequence joins TRBV12-3 or TRBV12-4 and TRBJ2-7, with a weak D call TRBD1 (5 bases). Trimming pared 1 base from V and 3 bases from J, leaving 13 bases between. The length of the CDR3 is 15 residues. The CDR3 sequence is CASSLDTGRDYEQYF. In DNA, the CDR3 is TGTGCCAGCAGTTTAGATACGGGCAGGGACTACGAGCAGTACTTC.

The gene calls are TRBV12-3 or TRBV12-4 and TRBJ1-4; the D gene is possibly TRBD1 (6 bases). Trimming took 5 bases from V and 8 from J, leaving 15 bases between them. The CDR3 loop spans 14 amino acids. In nucleotides, the CDR3 is TGTGCCAGCAGTCCCCTTACAGGGAGCGAAAAACTGTTTTTT. Protein sequence: CASSPLTGSEKLFF.

This clonotype was counted many times. The chain joins TRBV7-2 to TRBJ2-7, with TRBD2 matching over 8 bases. The trim removed 3 bases at V and 4 bases at J, leaving 11 bases unmatched. Germline V gene lookup returns CDR1 SGHTA and CDR2 FQGNSA. The CDR3 length is 16 residues. CDR3 nucleotides: TGTGCCAGCAGCTTGGGGAGCGGGGGCGGAAAGTACGAGCAGTACTTC. It codes for CASSLGSGGGKYEQYF.

This clonotype came up many times. The rearrangement uses TRBV14 and TRBJ2-7; D gene uncertain. Germline loops: CDR1 SGHDN, CDR2 FVKESK. The CDR3 has 14 residues. V was trimmed by 5 bases and J by 3 bases, leaving 14 bases between them. This CDR3 reads CASSEDQRIYEQYF. DNA of the CDR3: TGTGCCAGCAGCGAGGACCAGAGAATCTACGAGCAGTACTTC.

This clonotype was counted ten times or more. The chain combines TRBV13 with TRBJ2-1, with TRBD2 identical over 10 bases. Unmatched junction bases numbered 4, after V lost 3 bases and J lost 5 bases. Germline V lookup: CDR1 PRHDT, CDR2 FYEKMQ (reference sequence). This CDR3 spans 15 amino acids. The DNA for the CDR3 is TGTGCCAGCAGCTTCTCTAGCGGGGGCAACAATGAGCAGTTCTTC. Translated: CASSFSSGGNNEQFF.

Many counts were recorded for this clonotype. This chain connects TRBV23-1 to TRBJ2-1; D remains ambiguous. TRBV23-1 is reported as an ORF; its role is uncertain. V gave up 1 base and J gave up 7 bases, with 2 bases separating them. The length of the CDR3 is 11 residues. In DNA, the CDR3 is TGCGCCAGCAGTCAATGTAATGAGCAGTTCTTC. Translation gives CASSQCNEQFF.

This clonotype has just a few counts. The chain carries TRBV10-3 and TRBJ2-3, with 8 bases lining up with TRBD2. The CDR3 contains 14 residues. The V segment lost 6 bases and the J segment 0 bases; nucleotides outside the gene matches: 2. Germline V gene data show CDR1 as ENHRY and CDR2 as SYGVKD. The CDR3 DNA sequence: TGTGCCATCAGAGGCGGGGGGAGCACAGATACGCAGTATTTT. It yields the protein CAIRGGGSTDTQYF.

A remark on this clonotype: A much larger clone differs by one base, so this may be a read error. This rearrangement joins TRBV28 to TRBJ2-1; D remains unclear. Germline-derived CDR1 and CDR2 are MDHEN and SYDVKM. The CDR3 runs 12 residues. As DNA, the CDR3 is TGTGTCAGCAGCCCGGGCATCAATGAGCAGTTCTTC. Translating gives CVSSPGINEQFF.

This clonotype was counted between two and nine times. The rearrangement uses TRBV7-9 and TRBJ1-5; D not certain. CDR3 size: 14 residues. V lost 8 bases, J lost 5 bases, and 16 bases lay in between. Germline assignment: CDR1 SEHNR and CDR2 FQNEAQ (reference sequence). The CDR3 protein is CASAGQIGDQPQHF. CDR3 DNA: TGTGCCAGCGCGGGCCAGATCGGAGATCAGCCCCAGCATTTT.

The rearrangement links TRBV3-1 to TRBJ2-1; tentative D call: TRBD1 (6 bases). Germline CDR1 is LGHDT and CDR2 is YNNKEL (reference sequence). The CDR3 is 13 amino acids. Trimming removed 2 bases at V and 6 bases at J, with 8 bases between. The CDR3 region has the DNA TGTGCCAGCAGCCAAAACAGGGCCAATGAGCAGTTCTTC. It codes for CASSQNRANEQFF.

This clonotype was observed many times. This chain joins TRBV12-3 or TRBV12-4 and TRBJ2-6, with D tentatively TRBD2 (5 bases). This CDR3 is built from 17 residues. The V end lost 4 bases, the J end lost 2 bases, and 15 bases lay between the germline ends. The CDR3 spells CASSWEKGSPGANVLTF. The CDR3 bases are TGTGCCAGCAGTTGGGAGAAGGGTTCACCTGGGGCCAACGTCCTGACTTTC.

This clonotype has ten or more counts. The chain employs TRBV6-6 and TRBJ1-2; D may be TRBD1 (5 bases). The germline CDR1 and CDR2 sequences are MNHNY and SVGAGI (reference sequence). The CDR3 runs to 15 residues. V was clipped by 10 bases and J by 2 bases, with 20 bases between them. Here the CDR3 reads CATGSGQGLNYGYTF. The CDR3 bases are TGTGCCACCGGATCGGGCCAGGGCTTAAACTATGGCTACACCTTC.

This clonotype showed up many times. The chain combines TRBV9 with TRBJ2-1, with 8 bases fitting TRBD2. The CDR3 is 16 residues long. Germline lookup yields CDR1 SGDLS and CDR2 YYNGEE. After removal of 4 bases from V and 1 base from J, the junction contained 7 bases not matched to a gene. The CDR3 here is CASSPPGGASYNEQFF. CDR3 DNA: TGTGCCAGCAGCCCCCCGGGGGGGGCGTCCTACAATGAGCAGTTCTTC.